These 31 T cell receptor beta chains were sequenced from one sample in a study of T cells in Graves' hyperthyroidism and ophthalmopathy. The investigators amplified TCR beta CDR3 regions from RNA transcripts. HTBI primers were employed in a first-round RT-PCR of the TCR CDR3. TCRdb independently ran MiXCR on the multiplex PCR reads; one entry per CDR3 protein. This table has nearly 750,000 distinct CDR3 sequences, 30% to 40% appearing once. Sequencing used blood. Receptors were obtained from a woman aged 40 to 50 with Graves' hyperthyroidism.

This clonotype was counted many times. This chain uses TRBV10-3 with TRBJ2-6; D ambiguous. The CDR3 is made up of 14 amino acids. Trimming stripped 6 bases from V and 9 bases from J, with 15 bases between. The germline V gene encodes CDR1 ENHRY and CDR2 SYGVKD. The chain's CDR3 is CAIRTLAVDNVLTF. The CDR3 DNA sequence: TGTGCCATCAGGACTCTTGCTGTGGACAACGTCCTGACTTTC.

The chain links TRBV25-1 to TRBJ2-7; D unresolved. The CDR3 runs to 14 residues. The germline V and J ends were trimmed by 5 bases and 0 bases, with 11 bases remaining between them. Germline V CDR1 and CDR2: MGHDK, SYGVNS. The CDR3 sequence is CASSREVSSYEQYF. The CDR3 bases are TGTGCCAGCAGTAGGGAAGTCAGCTCCTACGAGCAGTACTTC.

About this clonotype itself: This sequence may be a read error, since a much larger clone differs from it by one base. CDR3: CASRATGGNTEAFF. The CDR3 DNA follows: TGTGCCAGCAGGGCGACAGGGGGGAACACTGAAGCTTTCTTT. The rearrangement uses TRBV2 and TRBJ1-1, with 9 bases matching TRBD1. The germline V gene has CDR1 SNHLY and CDR2 FYNNEI. There are 14 residues in the CDR3. J lost 1 base, V lost 6 bases, and 3 bases had no gene match. The full variable domain, rest sourced from reference TRBV2 and TRBJ1-1, is EPEVTQTPSHQVTQMGQEVILRCVPISNHLYFYWYRQILGQKVEFLVSFYNNEISEKSEIFDDQFSVERPDGSNFTLKIRSTKLEDSAMYFCASRATGGNTEAFFGQGTRLTVV.

This chain joins TRBV20-1 and TRBJ1-1; D unclear. The CDR3 has 15 amino acids. Trimming pared 1 base from V and 1 base from J, leaving 13 bases between. Germline V gene sequence: CDR1 DFQATT, CDR2 SNEGSKA (reference sequence). This CDR3 reads CSARGVREGNTEAFF. The CDR3 bases are TGCAGTGCTAGAGGGGTCCGCGAGGGGAACACTGAAGCTTTCTTT.

This clonotype has more than one count but fewer than ten. The chain links TRBV28 to TRBJ1-6; TRBD1 aligns across 7 bases. Germline V gives CDR1 MDHEN, CDR2 SYDVKM. The CDR3 consists of 14 residues. V shed 6 bases and J 5 bases; nucleotides not matched to a gene: 4. CDR3 DNA sequence: TGTGCCAGCAGCAACGGACAGGATAATTCACCCCTCCACTTT. Residues: CASSNGQDNSPLHF.

This clonotype was seen more than once but under ten times. The CDR3 protein is CASSRTSGRIYEQYF. In DNA, the CDR3 is TGTGCCAGCAGTCGGACTAGCGGGAGGATCTACGAGCAGTACTTC. The J gene is TRBJ2-7, the V gene TRBV12-3 or TRBV12-4; 14 positions agree with TRBD2. With 5 bases clipped from V and 3 bases from J, the junction kept 3 bases outside the gene matches. The CDR3 is 15 residues long.

The chain couples TRBV12-3 or TRBV12-4 to TRBJ1-5, with no clear D. CDR3 length: 14 amino acids. V was shortened by 2 bases and J by 11 bases, with 16 bases between the two germline ends. The CDR3 spells CASSLLGSGETQHF. CDR3 DNA: TGTGCCAGCAGTTTATTGGGGTCTGGGGAGACCCAGCATTTT.

With regard to this clonotype: This may arise from a read error, as a much more abundant clone is one base away. The rearrangement links TRBV2 to TRBJ1-1; perhaps TRBD1 as D (5 bases). Germline CDR1 reads SNHLY; CDR2 reads FYNNEI. The CDR3 has 13 amino acids. V lost 7 bases, J lost 2 bases, and 11 bases lay in between. CDR3 sequence (DNA): TGTGCCAGCACACGGGGGTTTAACACTGAAGCTTTCTTT. Translation gives CASTRGFNTEAFF.

The chain is built from TRBV7-9 and TRBJ2-5, with D unclear. V gave up 1 base and J gave up 0 bases, with 6 bases separating them. Germline loops: CDR1 SEHNR, CDR2 FQNEAQ (reference sequence). This CDR3 comprises 14 residues. Written as DNA, the CDR3 is TGTGCCAGCAGCTTAGGCTGGAACCAAGAGACCCAGTACTTC. Protein: CASSLGWNQETQYF.

On this clonotype: It may be a read error: a sequence one base away is much more abundant. The conserved closing phenylalanine or tryptophan is absent in this CDR3, likely reflecting a read error. This chain links TRBV25-1 with TRBJ1-2; D is undetermined. Between the trimmed V and J ends, which lost 6 bases and 1 base, there was a span of 18 bases. The germline gives CDR1 MGHDK, CDR2 SYGVNS. The CDR3 extends over 16 amino acids. This CDR3 reads CASSVALATVNYGYTL. The CDR3 bases are TGTGCCAGCAGCGTAGCGTTAGCCACAGTTAACTATGGCTACACCCTC.

In this sample, this clonotype turned up a few times. V gene TRBV6-5 combines with J gene TRBJ1-1; D is uncertain. The V end lost 7 bases, the J end lost 3 bases, and 12 bases lay between the germline ends. The germline CDR1 and CDR2 sequences are MNHEY and SVGAGI. CDR3 size: 13 residues. The CDR3: CASTPPGYTEAFF. The CDR3 DNA reads as TGTGCCAGCACTCCACCGGGGTACACTGAAGCTTTCTTT.

This clonotype was seen a few times. The chain uses TRBV19 and TRBJ1-2; the match to TRBD1 covers 11 bases. This CDR3 has 16 amino acids. CDR1 is LNHDA and CDR2 is SQIVND in the germline V gene (reference sequence). V lost 2 bases, J lost 7 bases, and 9 bases stayed unmatched. CDR3 nucleotide sequence: TGTGCCAGTAGTATATCCCCCGGGACAGGGGGATCTGGCTACACCTTC. Amino acid sequence: CASSISPGTGGSGYTF.

This clonotype was detected ten times or more. The chain carries TRBV29-1 and TRBJ1-1, with D possibly matching TRBD1 (6 bases). Per the germline V gene, CDR1 is SQVTM and CDR2 is ANQGSEA. The V and J ends lost 7 bases and 4 bases respectively, with 13 bases between them. The CDR3 consists of 12 residues. Here the CDR3 reads CSALKGGTEAFF. CDR3 coding DNA: TGCAGCGCCCTAAAGGGGGGCACTGAAGCTTTCTTT.

This clonotype was detected many times. The chain recombines TRBV15 with TRBJ1-2, with D possibly TRBD1 on 5 matching bases. CDR3 length equals 15 residues. Germline loops: CDR1 LNHNV, CDR2 YYDKDF (reference sequence). V shed 3 bases and J shed 3 bases, with 14 bases lying between them. The CDR3 DNA is TGTGCCACCAGCAGGGTGCAGGGTAACGACTATGGCTACACCTTC. Amino acids: CATSRVQGNDYGYTF.

The chain uses TRBV7-2 and TRBJ2-7; weak D call: TRBD2 (5 bases). CDR1 and CDR2 from the germline V gene are SGHTA and FQGNSA. This CDR3 contains 18 residues. Trimming took 0 bases from V and 7 from J, leaving 25 bases between them. Here the CDR3 DNA reads TGTGCCAGCAGCTTAGCAGGACTCCTCTCCCCCTCCTACAATGAGCAGTACTTC. Its protein is CASSLAGLLSPSYNEQYF.

The rearrangement uses TRBV12-3 or TRBV12-4 and TRBJ2-2; TRBD2 aligns across 15 bases. Trimming took 6 bases from V and 8 from J; bases not matched to a gene: 16. This CDR3 is 19 amino acids long. CDR3 sequence: CASSPLSTWTSGRAGELFF. DNA of the CDR3: TGTGCCAGCAGCCCCCTTTCCACTTGGACTAGCGGGAGGGCAGGGGAGCTGTTTTTT.

This clonotype was counted at least ten times. The gene calls are TRBV15 and TRBJ1-3; tentative D call: TRBD1 (5 bases). Trimming removed 0 bases at V and 1 base at J, with 7 bases between. Germline CDR1 LNHNV, CDR2 YYDKDF (reference sequence). The CDR3 length is 15 residues. The CDR3 nucleotides read TGTGCCACCAGCAGAGATTGGGGGTCTGGAAACACCATATATTTT. Amino acid sequence: CATSRDWGSGNTIYF. The full variable domain, with the rest looked up from reference TRBV15 and TRBJ1-3, is DAMVIQNPRYQVTQFGKPVTLSCSQTLNHNVMYWYQQKSSQAPKLLFHYYDKDFNNEADTPDNFQSRRPNTSFCFLDIRSPGLGDTAMYLCATSRDWGSGNTIYFGEGSWLTVV.

To note about this clonotype: This could be a read error, since a much larger clone is one nucleotide away. The chain is built from TRBV7-2 and TRBJ1-4; possibly TRBD1 for D (5 bases). The germline CDR1 and CDR2 sequences are SGHTA and FQGNSA. V was pared by 1 base and J by 8 bases, with 14 bases between. This CDR3 has 15 residues. This chain's CDR3 is CASSLVGGSGEKLFF. In nucleotides, the CDR3 is TGTGCCAGCAGCTTAGTTGGGGGATCAGGAGAAAAACTGTTTTTT.

This clonotype turned up a few times. Likely a read error: the CDR3 ends without its conserved phenylalanine or tryptophan. The chain is built from TRBV24-1 and TRBJ2-7; D uncertain. Germline assignment: CDR1 KGHDR and CDR2 SFDVKD. This CDR3 is 13 amino acids long. V was shortened by 3 bases and J by 2 bases, with 7 bases between the two germline ends. CDR3 DNA sequence: TGTGCCACCAGTGATCCGATTACCTACGAGCAGTACCTC. Protein: CATSDPITYEQYL.

This clonotype was counted only a few times. This chain uses TRBV12-5 with TRBJ2-3; D ambiguous. CDR3 length: 12 residues. V was pared by 2 bases and J by 7 bases, with 7 bases between. Germline lookup yields CDR1 LGHNT and CDR2 FRNRAP. Written as DNA, the CDR3 is TGTGCTAGTGGTTTGAGGATCTATACGCAGTATTTT. Translating it yields CASGLRIYTQYF. The entire variable domain, with the rest obtained from reference TRBV12-5 and TRBJ2-3, is as follows: DARVTQTPRHKVTEMGQEVTMRCQPILGHNTVFWYRQTMMQGLELLAYFRNRAPLDDSGMPKDRFSAEMPDATLATLKIQPSEPRDSAVYFCASGLRIYTQYFGPGTRLTVL.

This clonotype was recorded a few times. The chain combines TRBV6-2 or TRBV6-3 with TRBJ1-4; TRBD1 matches 7 bases. The CDR3 totals 14 residues. The germline V gene encodes CDR1 MNHEY and CDR2 SVGEGT. The junction had 11 bases not matched to a gene; V was cut back by 6 bases and J by 10 bases. In nucleotides, the CDR3 is TGTGCCAGCAGCGACCCGGGACAGTCTAGAAAACTGTTTTTT. Encoded protein: CASSDPGQSRKLFF.

The chain uses TRBV12-3 or TRBV12-4 and TRBJ1-2; TRBD1 is a possible D gene (6 bases). V was cut by 4 bases and J by 6 bases, with 18 bases left in between. The CDR3 loop spans 15 amino acids. The CDR3 loop is CASSYTPGDGDGYTF. In DNA, the CDR3 is TGTGCCAGCAGTTACACCCCAGGGGATGGCGATGGCTACACCTTC.

The J gene is TRBJ1-2, the V gene TRBV28; D possibly corresponds to TRBD1 (5 bases). The CDR3 consists of 13 residues. Germline CDR1 and CDR2: MDHEN and SYDVKM. With 6 bases removed from V and 2 bases from J, the gap between germline ends came to 10 bases. As DNA, the CDR3 is TGTGCCAGCAGCGAACAGGTGAACTATGGCTACACCTTC. It is translated as CASSEQVNYGYTF.

This chain joins TRBV4-3 and TRBJ1-5, with no clear D. Germline values: CDR1 LGHNA, CDR2 YSLEER. The V end was cut by 1 base, the J end by 6 bases, with 13 bases between. The length of the CDR3 is 15 residues. CDR3 DNA sequence: TGCGCCAGCAGCCAAGGTGGCGGGGTGACTCAGCCCCAGCATTTT. Translated, it gives CASSQGGGVTQPQHF.

This chain joins TRBV20-1 and TRBJ2-7; the D gene is possibly TRBD2 (5 bases). The CDR3 covers 14 residues. Trimming took 5 bases from V and 3 from J, leaving 17 bases between them. Per germline, CDR1 DFQATT and CDR2 SNEGSKA (reference sequence). CDR3: CSAALPTGLYEQYF. The CDR3 bases are TGCAGTGCTGCTTTGCCCACCGGACTCTACGAGCAGTACTTC.

With respect to this clonotype: One end of the junction is discordant with germline, which a read error may explain. This chain connects TRBV10-2 to TRBJ1-2; tentative D call: TRBD1 (5 bases). Per germline, CDR1 WSHSY and CDR2 SAAADI. The CDR3 sequence is 15 residues long. DNA for the CDR3: TGTGCCAGCAGCGACGGGGGAAGCCAAGCGTATGGCTACACCTTC. Amino acid sequence: CASSDGGSQAYGYTF.

The chain's CDR3 is CASSLPGQKYSNQPQHF. The CDR3 DNA sequence: TGTGCCAGCAGCTTGCCCGGACAGAAATATAGCAATCAGCCCCAGCATTTT. The chain is built from TRBV5-5 and TRBJ1-5, with D tentatively TRBD1 (6 bases). Germline V lookup: CDR1 SGHKS, CDR2 YYEKEE (reference sequence). This CDR3 is 17 amino acids long. The V end lost 1 base, the J end lost 0 bases, and 14 bases lay between the germline ends.

In regard to this clonotype: A read error may be the cause here, since a much bigger clone is one base away. The chain combines TRBV20-1 with TRBJ2-5; perhaps D is TRBD1 or TRBD2 (5 bases each). This CDR3 region has 14 residues. Germline CDR1 and CDR2: DFQATT and SNEGSKA (reference sequence). V lost 4 bases and J 4 bases, leaving 16 bases between the germline ends. This CDR3 is CSATEGRARETQYF. As DNA, the CDR3 is TGCAGTGCTACAGAGGGACGGGCAAGAGAGACCCAGTACTTC.

This clonotype came up once. The chain carries TRBV7-2 and TRBJ1-3; D is possibly TRBD2 (5 bases). The J call may be faulty, since TRBJ2-3 better matches the DNA end. In germline, CDR1 is SGHTA, CDR2 FQGNSA. This CDR3 is built from 13 residues. The CDR3 here is CASRPGGGDTQYF. Here the CDR3 DNA reads TGTGCCAGCAGACCAGGAGGAGGAGATACGCAGTATTTT.

The gene calls are TRBV4-3 and TRBJ1-6; D remains unclear. The V gene's germline CDR1 is LGHNA and CDR2 YSLEER. This CDR3 region has 15 residues. The ends were cut back, 1 base at V and 7 bases at J, with 11 bases in the middle. The CDR3 DNA follows: TGCGCCAGCAGCCAAGTACACTCTGAGAATTCACCCCTCCACTTT. Protein: CASSQVHSENSPLHF.

The chain recombines TRBV10-3 with TRBJ2-7, with TRBD1 matching over 8 bases. The CDR3 is 13 residues long. With 10 bases clipped from V and 4 bases from J, the junction kept 9 bases outside the gene matches. Germline CDR1 and CDR2: ENHRY and SYGVKD. This chain's CDR3 is CASERQGKYEQYF. DNA of the CDR3: TGTGCCAGCGAGAGACAGGGGAAATACGAGCAGTACTTC.